This TCR beta chain appears in the sequencing data of a study of PD-L1 blockade in urothelial cancer. This clone appeared a single time. Produced via immunoSEQ multiplex PCR; TCRdb's table is partial and in-frame only. The sample includes tens of thousands of clones, approximately 83% of them seen just once. Source: PBMCs, taken around atezolizumab (anti-PD-L1) treatment. This TCR came from a man aged 55 to 69 with urothelial cancer.

CDR3 in DNA: TGTGCCAGCAGCTTAGGGCGGCAGTACGAGCAGTACTTC. Translating it yields CASSLGRQYEQYF. This rearrangement joins TRBV7-2 to TRBJ2-7; D not certain. V was cut by 1 base and J by 4 bases, with 8 bases left in between. The CDR3 sequence is 13 residues long. Germline loops: CDR1 SGHTA, CDR2 FQGNSA.